A selection of T cell receptor beta chains follows, all from one sample in a study of blood T cell repertoires in COVID-19. Assay used: immunoSEQ multiplex PCR; TCRdb lists only in-frame clones, some missing. The sample records 90,000 to 100,000 clones, approximately 86% being singletons. The sequenced sample consisted of peripheral blood. These receptors originate from a human donor in a cohort sampled during active COVID-19. Both conserved end residues are part of each CDR3. D genes are given only for firm matches. The size field is filled for only some rows; it gives once, few, many or a size class.

cdr3_aa: CASSLDRAGNTIYF; cdr3_nt: TGTGCCAGCAGCTTAGACAGGGCTGGAAACACCATATATTTT; v_call: TRBV11-2; j_call: TRBJ1-3; d_call: NA; clone_size: few; cdr3_length: 14
cdr3_aa: CASSAIQGSGGYTF; cdr3_nt: TGTGCCAGCAGCGCCATACAGGGATCAGGGGGCTACACCTTC; v_call: TRBV7-2; j_call: TRBJ1-2; d_call: NA; clone_size: many; cdr3_length: 14
cdr3_aa: CASSAGTSGEQSSYNEQFF; cdr3_nt: TGTGCCAGCAGCGCCGGAACTAGCGGAGAACAGAGCTCCTACAATGAGCAGTTCTTC; v_call: TRBV9; j_call: TRBJ2-1; d_call: TRBD2; clone_size: NA; cdr3_length: 19
cdr3_aa: CASSLTGGVFYEQYF; cdr3_nt: TGTGCCAGCAGTTTAACCGGGGGGGTATTCTACGAGCAGTACTTC; v_call: TRBV27; j_call: TRBJ2-7; d_call: TRBD2; clone_size: once; cdr3_length: 15
cdr3_aa: CASSVVAGSGGANVLTF; cdr3_nt: TGTGCCAGCAGCGTGGTAGCGGGGTCGGGTGGGGCCAACGTCCTGACTTTC; v_call: TRBV7-3; j_call: TRBJ2-6; d_call: TRBD2; clone_size: NA; cdr3_length: 17
cdr3_aa: CASSSNGLAGGLYEQYF; cdr3_nt: TGTGCCAGCAGCTCCAACGGGCTAGCGGGAGGGTTATACGAGCAGTACTTC; v_call: TRBV7-2; j_call: TRBJ2-7; d_call: TRBD2; clone_size: once; cdr3_length: 17
cdr3_aa: CASSRDRGKTDTQYF; cdr3_nt: TGTGCCAGCAGCCGCGACAGGGGGAAAACAGATACGCAGTATTTT; v_call: TRBV7-2; j_call: TRBJ2-3; d_call: TRBD1; clone_size: NA; cdr3_length: 15
cdr3_aa: CASDSGGDNEQFF; cdr3_nt: TGTGCCAGCGATAGCGGGGGGGACAATGAGCAGTTCTTC; v_call: TRBV12-3/TRBV12-4; j_call: TRBJ2-1; d_call: TRBD2; clone_size: NA; cdr3_length: 13
cdr3_aa: CASRIQGTREKLFF; cdr3_nt: TGTGCCAGCAGGATACAGGGAACACGTGAAAAACTGTTTTTT; v_call: TRBV2; j_call: TRBJ1-4; d_call: NA; clone_size: NA; cdr3_length: 14
cdr3_aa: CASEGSGSYEQYF; cdr3_nt: TGTGCCAGCGAAGGTAGCGGTTCCTACGAGCAGTACTTC; v_call: TRBV6-5; j_call: TRBJ2-7; d_call: NA; clone_size: medium-sized; cdr3_length: 13
cdr3_aa: CASSLGTSGPSSYNEQFF; cdr3_nt: TGCGCCAGCAGCTTGGGCACTAGCGGCCCTAGCTCCTACAATGAGCAGTTCTTC; v_call: TRBV5-1; j_call: TRBJ2-1; d_call: TRBD2; clone_size: NA; cdr3_length: 18
cdr3_aa: CASSQNPPAGLGYGYTF; cdr3_nt: TGCGCCAGCAGCCAAAACCCTCCGGCAGGGTTGGGCTATGGCTACACCTTC; v_call: TRBV4-3; j_call: TRBJ1-2; d_call: NA; clone_size: NA; cdr3_length: 17
cdr3_aa: CASSITAYNEQFF; cdr3_nt: TGTGCCAGTAGTATAACAGCCTACAATGAGCAGTTCTTC; v_call: TRBV19; j_call: TRBJ2-1; d_call: NA; clone_size: NA; cdr3_length: 13
cdr3_aa: CASNLAGGRTDTQYF; cdr3_nt: TGTGCCAGCAACCTAGCGGGGGGGCGGACAGATACGCAGTATTTT; v_call: TRBV3-1/TRBV3-2; j_call: TRBJ2-3; d_call: TRBD2; clone_size: NA; cdr3_length: 15
cdr3_aa: CASSRSYEQYF; cdr3_nt: TGTGCCAGCAGTCGCTCCTACGAGCAGTACTTC; v_call: TRBV6-5; j_call: TRBJ2-7; d_call: NA; clone_size: NA; cdr3_length: 11
cdr3_aa: CSVESSGRTYNEQFF; cdr3_nt: TGCAGCGTTGAATCCAGCGGGAGGACCTACAATGAGCAGTTCTTC; v_call: TRBV29-1; j_call: TRBJ2-1; d_call: TRBD2; clone_size: NA; cdr3_length: 15
cdr3_aa: CASSPFGGGDTEAFF; cdr3_nt: TGTGCCAGCAGCCCCTTTGGGGGAGGGGACACTGAAGCTTTCTTT; v_call: TRBV7-3; j_call: TRBJ1-1; d_call: NA; clone_size: NA; cdr3_length: 15
cdr3_aa: CASSLLAGVPGEQFF; cdr3_nt: TGTGCCAGCAGCTTACTAGCGGGAGTTCCGGGTGAGCAGTTCTTC; v_call: TRBV11-3; j_call: TRBJ2-1; d_call: TRBD2; clone_size: NA; cdr3_length: 15
cdr3_aa: CAWSFPLGLAAFTDTQYF; cdr3_nt: TGTGCCTGGAGCTTCCCCCTCGGACTAGCGGCTTTCACAGATACGCAGTATTTT; v_call: TRBV30; j_call: TRBJ2-3; d_call: TRBD2; clone_size: NA; cdr3_length: 18
cdr3_aa: CATSDSQPSGSRDEQFF; cdr3_nt: TGTGCCACCAGTGATTCGCAACCTAGCGGGAGTAGGGATGAGCAGTTCTTC; v_call: TRBV24-1; j_call: TRBJ2-1; d_call: TRBD2; clone_size: NA; cdr3_length: 17
cdr3_aa: CSLVTGTSPGDTQYF; cdr3_nt: TGCAGTCTAGTGACCGGGACTAGCCCTGGAGATACGCAGTATTTT; v_call: TRBV29-1; j_call: TRBJ2-3; d_call: TRBD2; clone_size: NA; cdr3_length: 15
cdr3_aa: CASSEAGQGYNEQFF; cdr3_nt: TGTGCCAGCAGTGAAGCAGGACAGGGATACAATGAGCAGTTCTTC; v_call: TRBV6-1; j_call: TRBJ2-1; d_call: TRBD1; clone_size: NA; cdr3_length: 15
cdr3_aa: CASSQVVSNTDTQYF; cdr3_nt: TGTGCCAGCAGCCAAGTAGTAAGTAACACAGATACGCAGTATTTT; v_call: TRBV4-2; j_call: TRBJ2-3; d_call: NA; clone_size: medium-sized; cdr3_length: 15
cdr3_aa: CASSFGGATEAFF; cdr3_nt: TGTGCCAGCAGCTTTGGGGGGGCCACTGAAGCTTTCTTT; v_call: TRBV7-3; j_call: TRBJ1-1; d_call: NA; clone_size: NA; cdr3_length: 13
cdr3_aa: CASSFIVRSSGSRETQYF; cdr3_nt: TGTGCCAGCAGCTTTATCGTTAGGTCTAGCGGGAGTCGAGAGACCCAGTACTTC; v_call: TRBV5-6; j_call: TRBJ2-5; d_call: TRBD2; clone_size: NA; cdr3_length: 18
cdr3_aa: CASSQRGRETQYF; cdr3_nt: TGTGCCAGCAGTCAGCGGGGGAGGGAGACCCAGTACTTC; v_call: TRBV6-2/TRBV6-3; j_call: TRBJ2-5; d_call: TRBD2; clone_size: NA; cdr3_length: 13
cdr3_aa: CASSSSSGISYEQYF; cdr3_nt: TGTGCCAGTAGTAGTAGCTCAGGGATCTCCTACGAGCAGTACTTC; v_call: TRBV19; j_call: TRBJ2-7; d_call: NA; clone_size: NA; cdr3_length: 15
cdr3_aa: CASSILPGQGVEAFF; cdr3_nt: TGTGCCAGCAGCATCCTACCGGGACAGGGGGTTGAAGCTTTCTTT; v_call: TRBV9; j_call: TRBJ1-1; d_call: TRBD1; clone_size: NA; cdr3_length: 15
cdr3_aa: CASSTSSDSGGYTF; cdr3_nt: TGTGCCAGTAGTACCTCCTCCGACTCGGGTGGCTACACCTTC; v_call: TRBV19; j_call: TRBJ1-2; d_call: NA; clone_size: NA; cdr3_length: 14
cdr3_aa: CASSQGQGVGGYTF; cdr3_nt: TGTGCCAGCAGCCAAGGTCAAGGGGTGGGGGGCTACACCTTC; v_call: TRBV4-2; j_call: TRBJ1-2; d_call: NA; clone_size: NA; cdr3_length: 14
cdr3_aa: CASGANRVSTDTQYF; cdr3_nt: TGTGCCTCTGGGGCCAACAGGGTTAGCACAGATACGCAGTATTTT; v_call: TRBV6-5; j_call: TRBJ2-3; d_call: NA; clone_size: NA; cdr3_length: 15
cdr3_aa: CASSPHRAGPRYEQYF; cdr3_nt: TGTGCCAGCAGCCCTCATCGCGCGGGACCCCGCTACGAGCAGTACTTC; v_call: TRBV7-2; j_call: TRBJ2-7; d_call: NA; clone_size: NA; cdr3_length: 16
cdr3_aa: CASSYGHGYTF; cdr3_nt: TGTGCCAGCAGTTACGGCCATGGCTACACCTTC; v_call: TRBV6-2/TRBV6-3; j_call: TRBJ1-2; d_call: NA; clone_size: NA; cdr3_length: 11